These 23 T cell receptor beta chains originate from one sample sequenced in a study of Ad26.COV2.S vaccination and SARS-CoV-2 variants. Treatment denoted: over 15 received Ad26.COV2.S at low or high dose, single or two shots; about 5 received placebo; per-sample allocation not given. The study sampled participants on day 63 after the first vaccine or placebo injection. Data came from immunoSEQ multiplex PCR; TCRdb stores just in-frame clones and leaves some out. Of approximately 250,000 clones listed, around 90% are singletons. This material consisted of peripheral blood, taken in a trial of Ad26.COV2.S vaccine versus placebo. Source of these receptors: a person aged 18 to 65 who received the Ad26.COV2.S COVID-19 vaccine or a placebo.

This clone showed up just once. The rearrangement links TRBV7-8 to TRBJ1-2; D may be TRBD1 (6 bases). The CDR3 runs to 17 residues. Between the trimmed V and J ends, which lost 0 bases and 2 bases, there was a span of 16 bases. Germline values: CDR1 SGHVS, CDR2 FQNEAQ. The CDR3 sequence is CASSLAMVGGQNYGYTF. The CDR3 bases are TGTGCCAGCAGCTTAGCGATGGTGGGAGGACAGAACTATGGCTACACCTTC.

In DNA, the CDR3 is TGTGCCAGCAGTCCCCGACTAGCGGGAGGCCGAGAGACCCAGTACTTC. The encoded protein is CASSPRLAGGRETQYF. The gene calls are TRBV5-8 and TRBJ2-5; 13 bases align to TRBD2. With V trimmed by 5 bases and J by 4 bases, 8 bases remained unmatched. Germline CDR1 reads SGHTS; CDR2 reads YDEGEE. The CDR3 contains 16 residues. The full variable domain, its missing parts supplied by reference TRBV5-8 and TRBJ2-5, is EAGVTQSPTHLIKTRGQQATLRCSPISGHTSVYWYQQALGLGLQFLLWYDEGEERNRGNFPPRFSGRQFPNYSSELNVNALELEDSALYLCASSPRLAGGRETQYFGPGTRLLVL.

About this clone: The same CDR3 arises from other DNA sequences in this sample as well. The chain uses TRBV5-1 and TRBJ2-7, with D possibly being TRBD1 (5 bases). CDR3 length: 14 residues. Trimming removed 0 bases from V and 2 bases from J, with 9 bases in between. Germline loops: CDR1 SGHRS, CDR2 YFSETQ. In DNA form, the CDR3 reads TGCGCCAGCAGCTTGGGTGGCAGGGCCTACGAGCAGTACTTC. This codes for CASSLGGRAYEQYF.

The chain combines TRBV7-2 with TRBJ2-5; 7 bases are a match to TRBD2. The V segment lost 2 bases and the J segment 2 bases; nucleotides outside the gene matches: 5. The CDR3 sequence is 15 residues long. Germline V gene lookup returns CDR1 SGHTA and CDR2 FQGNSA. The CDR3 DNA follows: TGTGCCAGCAGCTTAAGCGGGACTCCTCAAGAGACCCAGTACTTC. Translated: CASSLSGTPQETQYF.

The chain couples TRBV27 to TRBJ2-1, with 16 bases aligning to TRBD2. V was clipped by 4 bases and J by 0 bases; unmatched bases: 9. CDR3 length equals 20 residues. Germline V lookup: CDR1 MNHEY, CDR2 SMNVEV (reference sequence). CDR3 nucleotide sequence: TGTGCCAGCAGTTCCTTGGGACTAGCGGGAGGGAGGAGCTCCTACAATGAGCAGTTCTTC. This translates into CASSSLGLAGGRSSYNEQFF.

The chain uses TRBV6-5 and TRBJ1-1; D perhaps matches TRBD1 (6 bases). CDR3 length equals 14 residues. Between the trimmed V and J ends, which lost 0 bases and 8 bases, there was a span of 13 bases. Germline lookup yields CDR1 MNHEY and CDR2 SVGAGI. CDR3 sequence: CASSYSGGAYEAFF. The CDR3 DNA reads TGTGCCAGCAGTTACTCCGGGGGGGCATACGAAGCTTTCTTT.

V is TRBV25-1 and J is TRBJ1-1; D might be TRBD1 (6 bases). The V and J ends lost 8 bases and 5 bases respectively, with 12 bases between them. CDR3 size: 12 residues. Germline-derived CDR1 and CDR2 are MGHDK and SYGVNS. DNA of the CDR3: TGTGCCAGCGCACAGGGTTGGACTGAAGCTTTCTTT. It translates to CASAQGWTEAFF.

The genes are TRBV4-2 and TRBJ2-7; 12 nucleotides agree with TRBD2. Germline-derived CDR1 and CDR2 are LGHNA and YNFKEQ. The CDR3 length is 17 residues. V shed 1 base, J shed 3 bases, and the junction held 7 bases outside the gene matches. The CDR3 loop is CASSQGPLAGGHYEQYF. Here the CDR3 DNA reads TGTGCCAGCAGCCAAGGGCCCCTAGCGGGGGGGCACTACGAGCAGTACTTC.

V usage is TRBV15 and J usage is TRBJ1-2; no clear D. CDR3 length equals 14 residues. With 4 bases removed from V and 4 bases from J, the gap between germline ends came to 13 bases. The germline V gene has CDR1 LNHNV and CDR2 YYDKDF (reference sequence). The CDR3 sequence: CATSKPVEGYGYTF. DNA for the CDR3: TGTGCCACCAGCAAGCCAGTTGAGGGCTATGGCTACACCTTC.

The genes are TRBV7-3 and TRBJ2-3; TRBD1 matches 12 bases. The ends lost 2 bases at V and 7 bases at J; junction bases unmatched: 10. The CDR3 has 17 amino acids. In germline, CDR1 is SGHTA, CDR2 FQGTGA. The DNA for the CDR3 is TGTGCCAGCAGCTTAGGTCGGGGACAGGGGGCGCTGAATACGCAGTATTTT. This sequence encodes CASSLGRGQGALNTQYF.

The CDR3 sequence is CASSSRDSRNNEQFF. In DNA, the CDR3 is TGTGCCAGCAGCTCCAGGGACAGTCGCAACAATGAGCAGTTCTTC. The chain joins TRBV7-9 to TRBJ2-1, with 7 bases lining up with TRBD1. V lost 4 bases, J lost 5 bases, and 8 bases stayed unmatched. The germline CDR1 and CDR2 sequences are SEHNR and FQNEAQ (reference sequence). CDR3 length: 15 amino acids.

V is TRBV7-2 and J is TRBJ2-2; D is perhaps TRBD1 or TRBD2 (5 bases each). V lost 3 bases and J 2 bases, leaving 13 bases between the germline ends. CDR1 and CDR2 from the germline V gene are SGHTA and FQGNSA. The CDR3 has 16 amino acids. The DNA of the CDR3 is TGTGCCAGCAGCTTCTCCGGGACGGTTAACACCGGGGAGCTGTTTTTT. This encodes CASSFSGTVNTGELFF.

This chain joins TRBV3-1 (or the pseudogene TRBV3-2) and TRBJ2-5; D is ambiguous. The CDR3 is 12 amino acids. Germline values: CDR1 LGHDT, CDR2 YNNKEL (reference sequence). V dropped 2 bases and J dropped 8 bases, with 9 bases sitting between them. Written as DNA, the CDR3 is TGTGCCAGCAGCCAATCGGGTGGAACCCAGTACTTC. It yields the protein CASSQSGGTQYF.

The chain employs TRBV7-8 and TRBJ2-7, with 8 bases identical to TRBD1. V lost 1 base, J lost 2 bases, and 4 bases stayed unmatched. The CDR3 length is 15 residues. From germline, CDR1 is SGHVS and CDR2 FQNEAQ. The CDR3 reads CASSLVGTGPYEQYF. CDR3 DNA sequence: TGTGCCAGCAGCTTAGTTGGGACAGGACCCTACGAGCAGTACTTC.

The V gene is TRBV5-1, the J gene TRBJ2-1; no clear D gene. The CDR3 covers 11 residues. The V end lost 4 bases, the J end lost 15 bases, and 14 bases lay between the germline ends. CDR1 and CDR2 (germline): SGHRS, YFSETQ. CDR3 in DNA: TGCGCCAGCAGCGAAGACTTACGACGGTTCTTC. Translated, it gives CASSEDLRRFF.

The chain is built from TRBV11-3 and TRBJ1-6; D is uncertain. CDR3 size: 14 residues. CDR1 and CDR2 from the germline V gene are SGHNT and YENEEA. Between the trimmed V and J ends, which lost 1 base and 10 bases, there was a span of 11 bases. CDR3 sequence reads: CASSLGPRGSPLHF. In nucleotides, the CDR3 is TGTGCCAGCAGCTTAGGTCCACGTGGGTCACCCCTCCACTTT.

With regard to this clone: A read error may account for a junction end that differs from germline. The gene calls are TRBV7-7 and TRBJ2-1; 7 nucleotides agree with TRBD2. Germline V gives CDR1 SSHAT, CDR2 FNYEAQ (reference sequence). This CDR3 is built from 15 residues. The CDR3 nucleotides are TGTGCTAGCAGCCTCCGGGGAGGGACCTACAATGAGCAGTTCTTC. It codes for CASSLRGGTYNEQFF.

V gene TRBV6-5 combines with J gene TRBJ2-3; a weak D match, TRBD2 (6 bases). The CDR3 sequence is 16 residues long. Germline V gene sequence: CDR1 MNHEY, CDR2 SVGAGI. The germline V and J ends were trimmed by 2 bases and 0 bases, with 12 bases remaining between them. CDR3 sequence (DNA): TGTGCCAGCAGTTACGCGAGCGGGTCTAGCACAGATACGCAGTATTTT. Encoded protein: CASSYASGSSTDTQYF.

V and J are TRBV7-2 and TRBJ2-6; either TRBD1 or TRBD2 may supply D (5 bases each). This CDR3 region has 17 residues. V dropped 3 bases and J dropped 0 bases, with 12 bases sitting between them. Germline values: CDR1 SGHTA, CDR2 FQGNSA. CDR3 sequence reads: CASSFRDPRSGANVLTF. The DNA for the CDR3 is TGTGCCAGCAGCTTCCGGGACCCTCGCTCTGGGGCCAACGTCCTGACTTTC.

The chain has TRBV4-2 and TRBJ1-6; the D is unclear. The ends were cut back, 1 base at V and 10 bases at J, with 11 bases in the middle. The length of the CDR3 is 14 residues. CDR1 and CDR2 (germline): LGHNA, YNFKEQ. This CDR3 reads CASSQGGEGSPLHF. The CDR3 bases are TGTGCCAGCAGCCAAGGTGGGGAAGGGTCACCCCTCCACTTT.

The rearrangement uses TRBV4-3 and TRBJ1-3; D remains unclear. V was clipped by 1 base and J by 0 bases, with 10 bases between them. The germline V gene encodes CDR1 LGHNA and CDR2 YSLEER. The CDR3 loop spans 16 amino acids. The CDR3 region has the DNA TGCGCCAGCAGCCAAGGGCGGGGTACCTCTGGAAACACCATATATTTT. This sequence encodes CASSQGRGTSGNTIYF.

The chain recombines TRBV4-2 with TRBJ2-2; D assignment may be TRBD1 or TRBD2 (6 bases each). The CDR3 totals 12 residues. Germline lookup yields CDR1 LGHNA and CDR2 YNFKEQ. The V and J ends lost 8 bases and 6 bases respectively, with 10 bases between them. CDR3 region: CASGGLAGELFF. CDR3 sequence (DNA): TGTGCCAGCGGGGGGCTGGCCGGGGAGCTGTTTTTT.

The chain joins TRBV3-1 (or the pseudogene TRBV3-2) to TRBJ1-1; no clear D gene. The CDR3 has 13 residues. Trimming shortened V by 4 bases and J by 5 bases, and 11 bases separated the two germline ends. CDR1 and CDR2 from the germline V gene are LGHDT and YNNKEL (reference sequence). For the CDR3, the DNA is TGTGCCAGCAGCCGGTACTTCGGGACTGAAGCTTTCTTT. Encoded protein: CASSRYFGTEAFF.